This TCR beta chain is from a study of shared clonotypes between healthy human individuals. Study-level points and caveats: Around 4.7% of naive CD4 clonotypes were shared across several donors. Naive subsets tended to show greater estimated richness than memory subsets. Only blood was sampled, and tissue TCR repertoires likely differ from blood ones.

As for this clone: Its antigen is undetermined.

Around 32,000 T cell genomes, or around 180 ng DNA, went into the sorted-subset replicate PCRs. Sequenced by immunoSEQ multiplex PCR; TCRdb stores in-frame clones only, minus some. This sample has millions of clones, with about 95% found just once. Naive CD8 cells, CD45RO-negative and positively selected for CCR7, excluded terminally differentiated effector memory CD45RA+ cells. The V end lost 3 bases, the J end lost 4 bases, and 12 bases lay between the germline ends. This CDR3 contains 15 residues. Per germline, CDR1 SEHNR and CDR2 FQNEAQ (reference sequence). This clonotype was obtained from a man aged 18 to 35 in good health. Sequencing was done on a sample of naive CD8+ T cells sorted from blood. V usage is TRBV7-9 and J usage is TRBJ2-2, with D possibly TRBD2 on 6 matching bases. The CDR3 here is CASSFWDGGTGELFF. The CDR3, as DNA: TGTGCCAGCAGCTTTTGGGACGGGGGCACCGGGGAGCTGTTTTTT.